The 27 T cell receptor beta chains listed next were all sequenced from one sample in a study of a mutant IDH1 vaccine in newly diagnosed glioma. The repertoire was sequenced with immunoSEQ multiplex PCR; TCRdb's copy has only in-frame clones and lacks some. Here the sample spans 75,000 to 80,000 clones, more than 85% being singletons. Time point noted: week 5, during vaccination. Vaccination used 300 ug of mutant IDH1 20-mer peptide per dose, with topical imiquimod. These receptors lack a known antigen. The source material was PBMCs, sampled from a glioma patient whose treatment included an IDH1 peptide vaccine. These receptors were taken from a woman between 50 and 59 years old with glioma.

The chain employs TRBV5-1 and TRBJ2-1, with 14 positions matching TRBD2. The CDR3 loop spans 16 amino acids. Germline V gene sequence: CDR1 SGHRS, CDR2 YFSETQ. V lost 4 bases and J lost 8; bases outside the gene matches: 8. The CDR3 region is CASSPGTSGSRDEQFF. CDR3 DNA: TGCGCCAGCAGCCCCGGGACTAGCGGGAGTAGGGATGAGCAGTTCTTC.

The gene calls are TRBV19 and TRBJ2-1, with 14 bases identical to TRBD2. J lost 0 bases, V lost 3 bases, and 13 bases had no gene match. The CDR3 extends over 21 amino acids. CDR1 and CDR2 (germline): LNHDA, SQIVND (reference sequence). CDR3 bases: TGTGCCAGTAGTATGTATTGGGGACTAGCGGGAGTCCGGAGCTCCTACAATGAGCAGTTCTTC. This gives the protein CASSMYWGLAGVRSSYNEQFF.

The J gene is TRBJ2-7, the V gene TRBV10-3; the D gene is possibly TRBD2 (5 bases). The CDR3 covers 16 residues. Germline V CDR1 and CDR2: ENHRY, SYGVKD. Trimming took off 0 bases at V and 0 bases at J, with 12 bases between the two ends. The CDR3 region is CAISESTGFSSYEQYF. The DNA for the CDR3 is TGTGCCATCAGTGAGTCAACGGGATTCAGCTCCTACGAGCAGTACTTC.

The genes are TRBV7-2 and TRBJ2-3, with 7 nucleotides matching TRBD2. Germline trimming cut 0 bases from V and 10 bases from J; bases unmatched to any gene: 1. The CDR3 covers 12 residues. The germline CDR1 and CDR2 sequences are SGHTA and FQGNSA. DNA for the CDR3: TGTGCCAGCAGCTTAGCGGCGGGAGCGCAGTATTTT. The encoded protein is CASSLAAGAQYF.

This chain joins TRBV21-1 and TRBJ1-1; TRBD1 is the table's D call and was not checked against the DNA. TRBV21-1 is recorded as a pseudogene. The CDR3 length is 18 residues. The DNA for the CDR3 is TGTGCCAGCAGCGCGAAGGGACAGGGGGGCGCAACGAACACTGAAGCTTTCTTT. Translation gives CASSAKGQGGATNTEAFF.

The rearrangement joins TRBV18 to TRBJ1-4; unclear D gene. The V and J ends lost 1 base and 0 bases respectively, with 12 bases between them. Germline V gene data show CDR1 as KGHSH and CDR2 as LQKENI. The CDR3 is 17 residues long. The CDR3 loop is CASSPLRVSATNEKLFF. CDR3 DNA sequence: TGTGCCAGCTCACCACTCCGTGTGAGCGCAACTAATGAAAAACTGTTTTTT.

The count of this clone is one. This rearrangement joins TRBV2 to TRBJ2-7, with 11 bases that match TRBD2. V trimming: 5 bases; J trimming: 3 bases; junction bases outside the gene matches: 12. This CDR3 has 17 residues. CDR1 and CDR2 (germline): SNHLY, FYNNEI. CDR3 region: CASSKKVAGGLGYEQYF. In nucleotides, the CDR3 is TGTGCCAGCAGTAAGAAGGTAGCGGGAGGGCTGGGCTACGAGCAGTACTTC.

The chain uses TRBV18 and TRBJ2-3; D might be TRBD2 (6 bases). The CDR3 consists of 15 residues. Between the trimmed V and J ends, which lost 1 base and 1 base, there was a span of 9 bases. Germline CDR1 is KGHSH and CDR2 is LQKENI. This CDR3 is CASSPQSGGTDTQYF. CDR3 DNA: TGTGCCAGCTCACCACAATCGGGGGGCACAGATACGCAGTATTTT.

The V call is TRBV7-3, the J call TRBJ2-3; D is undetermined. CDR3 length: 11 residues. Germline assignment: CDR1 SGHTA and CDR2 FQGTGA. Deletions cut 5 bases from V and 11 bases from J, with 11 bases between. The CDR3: CASSPGRKQYF. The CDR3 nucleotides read TGTGCCAGCAGCCCTGGACGGAAGCAGTATTTT.

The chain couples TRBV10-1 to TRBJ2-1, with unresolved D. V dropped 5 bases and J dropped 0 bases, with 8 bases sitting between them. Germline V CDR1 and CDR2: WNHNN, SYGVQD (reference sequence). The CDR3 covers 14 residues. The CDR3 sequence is CASSPGYSYNEQFF. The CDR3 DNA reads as TGCGCCAGCAGTCCGGGTTACTCCTACAATGAGCAGTTCTTC.

CDR3 sequence (DNA): TGTGCCAGCTCACCAGGGTCCGGTTACACCGGGGAGCTGTTTTTT. Translated: CASSPGSGYTGELFF. V and J are TRBV18 and TRBJ2-2; D ambiguous. This CDR3 has 15 residues. V shed 2 bases and J shed 3 bases, with 10 bases lying between them. CDR1 is KGHSH, CDR2 LQKENI, per germline. Filled out from reference TRBV18 and TRBJ2-2, the complete variable domain reads NAGVMQNPRHLVRRRGQEARLRCSPMKGHSHVYWYRQLPEEGLKFMVYLQKENIIDESGMPKERFSAEFPKEGPSILRIQQVVRGDSAAYFCASSPGSGYTGELFFGEGSRLTVL.

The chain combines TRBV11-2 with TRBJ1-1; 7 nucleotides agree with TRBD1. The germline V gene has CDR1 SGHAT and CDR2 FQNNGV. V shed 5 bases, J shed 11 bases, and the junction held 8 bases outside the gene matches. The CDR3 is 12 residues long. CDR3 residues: CASSLQVRGAFF. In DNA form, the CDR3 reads TGTGCCAGCAGCCTACAGGTCAGGGGGGCTTTCTTT.

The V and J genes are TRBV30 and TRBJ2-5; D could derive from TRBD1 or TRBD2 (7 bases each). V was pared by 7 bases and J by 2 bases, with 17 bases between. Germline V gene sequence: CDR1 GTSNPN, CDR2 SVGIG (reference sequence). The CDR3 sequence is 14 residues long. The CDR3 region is CASSRQGGQETQYF. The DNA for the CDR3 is TGTGCCTCCTCCCGACAGGGAGGGCAAGAGACCCAGTACTTC.

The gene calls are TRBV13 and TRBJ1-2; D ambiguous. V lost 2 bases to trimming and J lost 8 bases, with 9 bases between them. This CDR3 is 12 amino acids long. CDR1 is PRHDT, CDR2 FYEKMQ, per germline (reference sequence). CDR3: CASSLTRRGYTF. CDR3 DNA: TGTGCCAGCAGCTTAACTAGGCGGGGCTACACCTTC.

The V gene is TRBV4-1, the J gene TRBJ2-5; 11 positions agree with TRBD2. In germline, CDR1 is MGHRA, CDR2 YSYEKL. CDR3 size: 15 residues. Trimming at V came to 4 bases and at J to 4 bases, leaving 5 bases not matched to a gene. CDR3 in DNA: TGCGCCAGCAGCCGCGGGACTAGCGGAGGAGAGACCCAGTACTTC. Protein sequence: CASSRGTSGGETQYF.

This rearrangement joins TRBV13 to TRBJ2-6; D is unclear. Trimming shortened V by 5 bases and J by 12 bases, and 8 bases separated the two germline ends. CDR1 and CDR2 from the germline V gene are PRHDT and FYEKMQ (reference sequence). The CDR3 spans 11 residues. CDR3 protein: CASSERPVLTF. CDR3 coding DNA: TGTGCCAGCAGCGAGAGACCCGTCCTGACTTTC.

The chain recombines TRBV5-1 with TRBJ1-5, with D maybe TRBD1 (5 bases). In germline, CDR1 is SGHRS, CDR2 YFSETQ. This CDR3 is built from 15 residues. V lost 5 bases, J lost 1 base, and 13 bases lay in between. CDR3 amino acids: CASRPTDRSNQPQHF. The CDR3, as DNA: TGCGCCAGCAGACCGACCGACAGAAGCAATCAGCCCCAGCATTTT. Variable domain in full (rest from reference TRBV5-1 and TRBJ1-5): KAGVTQTPRYLIKTRGQQVTLSCSPISGHRSVSWYQQTPGQGLQFLFEYFSETQRNKGNFPGRFSGRQFSNSRSEMNVSTLELGDSALYLCASRPTDRSNQPQHFGDGTRLSIL.

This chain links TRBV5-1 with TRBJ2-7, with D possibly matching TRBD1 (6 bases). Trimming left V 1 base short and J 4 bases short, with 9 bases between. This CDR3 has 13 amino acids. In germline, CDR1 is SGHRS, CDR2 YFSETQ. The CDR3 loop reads CASSLIQGYEQYF. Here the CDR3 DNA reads TGCGCCAGCAGCTTGATACAGGGTTACGAGCAGTACTTC. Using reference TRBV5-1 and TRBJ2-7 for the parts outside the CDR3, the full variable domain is KAGVTQTPRYLIKTRGQQVTLSCSPISGHRSVSWYQQTPGQGLQFLFEYFSETQRNKGNFPGRFSGRQFSNSRSEMNVSTLELGDSALYLCASSLIQGYEQYFGPGTRLTVT.

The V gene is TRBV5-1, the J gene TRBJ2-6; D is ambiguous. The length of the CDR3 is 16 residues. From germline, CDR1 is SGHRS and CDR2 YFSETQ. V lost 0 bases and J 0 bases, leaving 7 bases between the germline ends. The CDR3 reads CASSLGVYSGANVLTF. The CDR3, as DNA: TGCGCCAGCAGCTTGGGGGTATACTCTGGGGCCAACGTCCTGACTTTC.

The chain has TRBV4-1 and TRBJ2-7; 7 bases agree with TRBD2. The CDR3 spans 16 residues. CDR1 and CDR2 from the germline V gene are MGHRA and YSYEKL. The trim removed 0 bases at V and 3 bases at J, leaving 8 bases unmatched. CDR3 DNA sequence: TGCGCCAGCAGCCAAGATTGGGAGGGACTACTCTACGAGCAGTACTTC. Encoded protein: CASSQDWEGLLYEQYF.

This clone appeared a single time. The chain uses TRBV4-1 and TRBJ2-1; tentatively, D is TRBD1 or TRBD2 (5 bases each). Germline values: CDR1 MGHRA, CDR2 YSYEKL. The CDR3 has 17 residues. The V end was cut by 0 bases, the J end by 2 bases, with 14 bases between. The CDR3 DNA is TGCGCCAGCAGCCAAGATCGGGGCGCATCAACCTACAATGAGCAGTTCTTC. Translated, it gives CASSQDRGASTYNEQFF.

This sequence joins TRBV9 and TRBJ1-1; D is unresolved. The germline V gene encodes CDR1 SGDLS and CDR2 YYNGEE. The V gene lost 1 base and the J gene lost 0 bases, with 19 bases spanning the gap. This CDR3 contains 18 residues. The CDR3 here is CASSVYSLPNLMNTEAFF. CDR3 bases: TGTGCCAGCAGCGTATATTCTCTCCCCAACCTAATGAACACTGAAGCTTTCTTT.

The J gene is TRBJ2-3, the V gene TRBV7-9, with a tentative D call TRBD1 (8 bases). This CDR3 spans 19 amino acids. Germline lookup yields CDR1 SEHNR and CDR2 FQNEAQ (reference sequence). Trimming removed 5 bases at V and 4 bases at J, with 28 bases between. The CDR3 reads CASSGTRTGTMGEADTQYF. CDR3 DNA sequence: TGTGCCAGCAGCGGTACGCGGACAGGGACTATGGGGGAGGCAGATACGCAGTATTTT.

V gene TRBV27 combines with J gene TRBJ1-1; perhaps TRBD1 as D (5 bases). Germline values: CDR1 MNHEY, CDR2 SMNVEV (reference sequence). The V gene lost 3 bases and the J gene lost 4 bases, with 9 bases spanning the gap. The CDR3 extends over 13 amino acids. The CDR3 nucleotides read TGTGCCAGCAGTTTTTTAAGGGGCACTGAAGCTTTCTTT. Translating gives CASSFLRGTEAFF.

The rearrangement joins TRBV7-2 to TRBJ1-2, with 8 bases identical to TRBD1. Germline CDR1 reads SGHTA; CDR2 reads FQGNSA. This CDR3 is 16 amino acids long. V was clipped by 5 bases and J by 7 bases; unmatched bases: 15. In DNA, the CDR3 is TGTGCCAGCAGCCCATCAACCGGGACAGGACGCGCTGGCTACACCTTC. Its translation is CASSPSTGTGRAGYTF. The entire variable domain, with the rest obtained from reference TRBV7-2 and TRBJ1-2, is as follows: GAGVSQSPSNKVTEKGKDVELRCDPISGHTALYWYRQSLGQGLEFLIYFQGNSAPDKSGLPSDRFSAERTGGSVSTLTIQRTQQEDSAVYLCASSPSTGTGRAGYTFGSGTRLTVV.

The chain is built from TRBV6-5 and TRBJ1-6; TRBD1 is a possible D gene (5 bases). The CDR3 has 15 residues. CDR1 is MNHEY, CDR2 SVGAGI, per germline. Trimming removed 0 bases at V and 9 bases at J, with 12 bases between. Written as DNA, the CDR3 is TGTGCCAGCAGTTACTCGACAGCCAGGGCTTCACCCCTCCACTTT. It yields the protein CASSYSTARASPLHF.

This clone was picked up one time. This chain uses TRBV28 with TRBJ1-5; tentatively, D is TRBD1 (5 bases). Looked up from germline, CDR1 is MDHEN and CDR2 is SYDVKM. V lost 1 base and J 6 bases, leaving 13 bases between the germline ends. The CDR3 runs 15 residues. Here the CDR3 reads CASSLFSAGRQPQHF. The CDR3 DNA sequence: TGTGCCAGCAGTTTATTTTCAGCAGGGCGTCAGCCCCAGCATTTT.